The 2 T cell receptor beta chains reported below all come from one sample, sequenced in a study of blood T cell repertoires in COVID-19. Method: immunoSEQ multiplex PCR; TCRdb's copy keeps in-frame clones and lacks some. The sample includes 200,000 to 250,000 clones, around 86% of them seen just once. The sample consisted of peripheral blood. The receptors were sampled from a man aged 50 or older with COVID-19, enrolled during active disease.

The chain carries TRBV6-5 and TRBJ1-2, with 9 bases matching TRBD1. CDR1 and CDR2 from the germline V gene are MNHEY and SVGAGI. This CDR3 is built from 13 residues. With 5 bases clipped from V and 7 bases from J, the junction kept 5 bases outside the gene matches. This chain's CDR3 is CASSPGTGFGYTF. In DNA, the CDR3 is TGTGCCAGCAGTCCCGGGACAGGGTTTGGCTACACCTTC.

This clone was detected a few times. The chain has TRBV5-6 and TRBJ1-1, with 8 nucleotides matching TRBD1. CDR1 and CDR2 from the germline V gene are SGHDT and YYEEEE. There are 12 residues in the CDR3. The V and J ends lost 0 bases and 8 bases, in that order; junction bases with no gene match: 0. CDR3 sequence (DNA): TGTGCCAGCAGCTTGGACAGGGGGGAAGCTTTCTTT. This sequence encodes CASSLDRGEAFF.